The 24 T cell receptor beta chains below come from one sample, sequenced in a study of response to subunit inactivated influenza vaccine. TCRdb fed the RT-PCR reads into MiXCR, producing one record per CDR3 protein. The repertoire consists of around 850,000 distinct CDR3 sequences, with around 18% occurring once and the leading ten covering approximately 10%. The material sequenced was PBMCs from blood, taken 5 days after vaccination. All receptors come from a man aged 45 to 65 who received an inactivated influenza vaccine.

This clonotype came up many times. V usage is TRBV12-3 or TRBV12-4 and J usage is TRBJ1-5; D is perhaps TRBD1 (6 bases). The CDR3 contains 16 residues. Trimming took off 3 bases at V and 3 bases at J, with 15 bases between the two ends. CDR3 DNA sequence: TGTGCCAGCAGTTTGGGGGCAGCTCTCAACAATCAGCCCCAGCATTTT. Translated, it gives CASSLGAALNNQPQHF.

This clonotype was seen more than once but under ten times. CDR3 DNA: TGTGCCAGCAGCCTACGGACAGAGGAAAAACTGTTTTTT. This codes for CASSLRTEEKLFF. The genes are TRBV4-2 and TRBJ1-4, with a tentative D call TRBD1 (6 bases). V dropped 4 bases and J dropped 8 bases, with 11 bases sitting between them. The CDR3 consists of 13 residues. The germline V gene has CDR1 LGHNA and CDR2 YNFKEQ.

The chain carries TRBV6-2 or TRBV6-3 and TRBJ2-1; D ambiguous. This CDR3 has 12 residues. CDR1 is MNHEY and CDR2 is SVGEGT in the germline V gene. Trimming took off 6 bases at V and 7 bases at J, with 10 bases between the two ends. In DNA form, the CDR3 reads TGTGCCAGCAGGAGTAGGTGGAATGAGCAGTTCTTC. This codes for CASRSRWNEQFF.

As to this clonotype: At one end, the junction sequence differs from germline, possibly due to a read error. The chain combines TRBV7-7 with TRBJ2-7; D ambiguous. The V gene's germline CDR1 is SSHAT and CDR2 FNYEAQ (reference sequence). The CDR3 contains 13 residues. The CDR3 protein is CASSLGPHYEQYF. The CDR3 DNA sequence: TGTGCTAGCAGCTTAGGGCCGCACTACGAGCAGTACTTC.

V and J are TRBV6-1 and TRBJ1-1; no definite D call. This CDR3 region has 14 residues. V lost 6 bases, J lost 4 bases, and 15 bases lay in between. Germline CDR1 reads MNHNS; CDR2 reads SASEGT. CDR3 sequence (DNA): TGTGCCAGCAGCCTTGTCGGGGTGGGCACTGAAGCTTTCTTT. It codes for CASSLVGVGTEAFF.

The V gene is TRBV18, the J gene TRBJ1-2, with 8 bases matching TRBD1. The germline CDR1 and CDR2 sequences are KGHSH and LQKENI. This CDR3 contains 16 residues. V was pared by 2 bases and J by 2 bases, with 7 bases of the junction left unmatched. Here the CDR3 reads CASSPGAAGGNYGYTF. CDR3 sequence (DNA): TGTGCCAGCTCACCAGGGGCGGCAGGGGGCAACTATGGCTACACCTTC.

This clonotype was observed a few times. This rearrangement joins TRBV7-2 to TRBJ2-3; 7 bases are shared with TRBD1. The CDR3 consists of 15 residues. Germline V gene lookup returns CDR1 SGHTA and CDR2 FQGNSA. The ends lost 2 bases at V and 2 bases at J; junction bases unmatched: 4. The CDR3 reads CASSLSGGYTDTQYF. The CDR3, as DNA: TGTGCCAGCAGCTTATCAGGGGGTTACACAGATACGCAGTATTTT.

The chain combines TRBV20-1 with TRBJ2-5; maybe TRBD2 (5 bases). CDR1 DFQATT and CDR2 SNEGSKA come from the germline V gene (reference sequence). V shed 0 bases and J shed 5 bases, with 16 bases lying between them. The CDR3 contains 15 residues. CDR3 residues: CSARDQRLRGETQYF. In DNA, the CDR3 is TGCAGTGCTAGAGATCAGAGACTCCGAGGGGAGACCCAGTACTTC.

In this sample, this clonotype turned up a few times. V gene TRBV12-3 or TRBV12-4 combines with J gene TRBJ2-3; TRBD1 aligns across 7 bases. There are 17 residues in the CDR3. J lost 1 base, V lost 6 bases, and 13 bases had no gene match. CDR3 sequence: CASRRTQGSRGTDTQYF. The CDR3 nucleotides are TGTGCCAGCAGACGAACACAGGGGTCGAGGGGCACAGATACGCAGTATTTT.

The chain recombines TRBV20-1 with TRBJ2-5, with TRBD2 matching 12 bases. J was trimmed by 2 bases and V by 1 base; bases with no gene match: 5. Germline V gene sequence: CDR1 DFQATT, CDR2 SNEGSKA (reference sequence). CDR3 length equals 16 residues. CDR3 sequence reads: CSARVLAGGGQETQYF. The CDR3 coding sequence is TGCAGTGCTAGAGTACTAGCGGGGGGAGGTCAAGAGACCCAGTACTTC.

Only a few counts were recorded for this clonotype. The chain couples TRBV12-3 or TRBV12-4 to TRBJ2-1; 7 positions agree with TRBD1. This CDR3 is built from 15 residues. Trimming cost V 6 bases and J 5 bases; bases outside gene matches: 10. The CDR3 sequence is CASSLNRGLDNEQFF. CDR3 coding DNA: TGTGCCAGCAGCCTTAACAGGGGTCTAGACAATGAGCAGTTCTTC.

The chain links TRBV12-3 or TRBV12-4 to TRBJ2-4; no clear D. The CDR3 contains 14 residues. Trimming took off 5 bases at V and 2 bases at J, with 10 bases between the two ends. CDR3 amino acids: CASSLSVSKNIQYF. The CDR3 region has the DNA TGTGCCAGCAGTCTAAGCGTGTCCAAAAACATTCAGTACTTC.

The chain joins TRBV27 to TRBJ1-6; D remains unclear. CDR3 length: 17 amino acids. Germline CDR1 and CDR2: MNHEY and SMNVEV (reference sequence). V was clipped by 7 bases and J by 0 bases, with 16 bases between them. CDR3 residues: CASTQRTGSSYNSPLHF. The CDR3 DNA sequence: TGTGCCAGCACCCAAAGGACGGGAAGCTCCTATAATTCACCCCTCCACTTT.

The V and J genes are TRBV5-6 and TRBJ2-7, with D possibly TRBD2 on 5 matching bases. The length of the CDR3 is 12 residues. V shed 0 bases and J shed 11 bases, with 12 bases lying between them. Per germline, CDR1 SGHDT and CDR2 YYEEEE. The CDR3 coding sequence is TGTGCCAGCAGCTTGGAAGGCCTCGGGGAGTACTTC. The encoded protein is CASSLEGLGEYF. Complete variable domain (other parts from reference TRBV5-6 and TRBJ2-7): DAGVTQSPTHLIKTRGQQVTLRCSPKSGHDTVSWYQQALGQGPQFIFQYYEEEERQRGNFPDRFSGHQFPNYSSELNVNALLLGDSALYLCASSLEGLGEYFGPGTRLTVT.

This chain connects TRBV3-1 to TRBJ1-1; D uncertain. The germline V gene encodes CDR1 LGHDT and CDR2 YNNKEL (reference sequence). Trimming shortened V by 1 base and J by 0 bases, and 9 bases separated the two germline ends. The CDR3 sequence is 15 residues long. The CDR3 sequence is CASSQGTDMNTEAFF. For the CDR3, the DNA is TGTGCCAGCAGCCAAGGGACGGATATGAACACTGAAGCTTTCTTT. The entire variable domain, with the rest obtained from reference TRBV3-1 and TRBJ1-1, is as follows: DTAVSQTPKYLVTQMGNDKSIKCEQNLGHDTMYWYKQDSKKFLKIMFSYNNKELIINETVPNRFSPKSPDKAHLNLHINSLELGDSAVYFCASSQGTDMNTEAFFGQGTRLTVV.

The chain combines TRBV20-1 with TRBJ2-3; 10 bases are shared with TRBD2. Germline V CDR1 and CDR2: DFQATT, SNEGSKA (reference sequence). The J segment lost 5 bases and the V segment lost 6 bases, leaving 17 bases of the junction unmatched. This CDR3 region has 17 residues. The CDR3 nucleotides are TGCAGTGCCAATCCTCCTCAAGCGGGAGGGCTCCAAGATACGCAGTATTTT. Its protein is CSANPPQAGGLQDTQYF.

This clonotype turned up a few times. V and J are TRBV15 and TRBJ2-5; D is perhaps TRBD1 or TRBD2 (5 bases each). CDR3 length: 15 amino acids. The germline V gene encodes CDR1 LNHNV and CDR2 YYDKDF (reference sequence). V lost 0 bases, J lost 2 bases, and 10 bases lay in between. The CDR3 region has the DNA TGTGCCACCAGCAGAGAATGGGGACCGCAAGAGACCCAGTACTTC. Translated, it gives CATSREWGPQETQYF.

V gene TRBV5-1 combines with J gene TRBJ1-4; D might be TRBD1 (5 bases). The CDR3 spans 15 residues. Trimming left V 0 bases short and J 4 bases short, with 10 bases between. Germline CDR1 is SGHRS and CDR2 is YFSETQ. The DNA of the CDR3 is TGCGCCAGCAGCTTGGCCGGCAGGGATAATGAAAAACTGTTTTTT. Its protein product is CASSLAGRDNEKLFF.

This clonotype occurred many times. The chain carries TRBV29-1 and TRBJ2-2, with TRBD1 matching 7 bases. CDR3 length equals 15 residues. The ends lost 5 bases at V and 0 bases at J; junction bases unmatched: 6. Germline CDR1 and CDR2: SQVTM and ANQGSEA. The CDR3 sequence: CSVSSGTANTGELFF. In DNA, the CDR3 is TGCAGCGTTAGCTCCGGGACAGCGAACACCGGGGAGCTGTTTTTT.

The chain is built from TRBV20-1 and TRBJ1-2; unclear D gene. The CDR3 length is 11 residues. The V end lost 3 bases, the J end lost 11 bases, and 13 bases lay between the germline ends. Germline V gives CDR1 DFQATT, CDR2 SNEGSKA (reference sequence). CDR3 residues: CSASTRARYTF. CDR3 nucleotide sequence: TGCAGTGCTAGTACCCGAGCTAGGTACACCTTC.

The chain's CDR3 is CASRAPLTGIGSYEQYF. The CDR3 DNA sequence: TGTGCCAGCAGAGCACCCCTTACAGGGATCGGCTCCTACGAGCAGTACTTC. V gene TRBV27 combines with J gene TRBJ2-7, with D perhaps matching TRBD1 (6 bases). V was shortened by 6 bases and J by 0 bases, with 21 bases between the two germline ends. CDR3 size: 17 residues. Per the germline V gene, CDR1 is MNHEY and CDR2 is SMNVEV (reference sequence).

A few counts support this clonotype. The CDR3 reads CSVDMGQGSYEQYF. The CDR3 DNA reads TGCAGCGTTGACATGGGACAGGGGAGCTACGAGCAGTACTTC. The J gene is TRBJ2-7, the V gene TRBV29-1; 10 bases line up with TRBD1. CDR1 is SQVTM, CDR2 ANQGSEA, per germline. The V and J ends lost 3 bases and 3 bases, in that order; junction bases with no gene match: 5. This CDR3 spans 14 amino acids.

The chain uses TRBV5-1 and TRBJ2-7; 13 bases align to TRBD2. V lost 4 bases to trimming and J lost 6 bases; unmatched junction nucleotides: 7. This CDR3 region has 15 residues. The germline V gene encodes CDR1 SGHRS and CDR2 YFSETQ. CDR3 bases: TGCGCCAGCAGCCTTACTAGCGGGGGGGCCGGCGAGCAGTACTTC. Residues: CASSLTSGGAGEQYF.

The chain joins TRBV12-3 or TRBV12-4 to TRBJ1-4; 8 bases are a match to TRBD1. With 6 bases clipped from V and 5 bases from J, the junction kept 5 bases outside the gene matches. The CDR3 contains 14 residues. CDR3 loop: CASSPDRVNEKLFF. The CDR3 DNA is TGTGCCAGCAGCCCGGACAGGGTAAATGAAAAACTGTTTTTT.